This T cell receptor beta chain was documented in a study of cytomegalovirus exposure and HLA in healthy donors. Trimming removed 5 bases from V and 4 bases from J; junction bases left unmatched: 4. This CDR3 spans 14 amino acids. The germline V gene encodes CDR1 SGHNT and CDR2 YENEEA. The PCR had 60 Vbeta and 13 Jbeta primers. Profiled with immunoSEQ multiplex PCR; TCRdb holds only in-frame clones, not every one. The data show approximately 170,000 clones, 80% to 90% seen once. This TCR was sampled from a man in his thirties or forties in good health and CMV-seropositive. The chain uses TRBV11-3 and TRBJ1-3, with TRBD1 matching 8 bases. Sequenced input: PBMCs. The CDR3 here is CASSGQGFGNTIYF. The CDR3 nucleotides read TGTGCCAGCAGCGGACAGGGTTTCGGAAACACCATATATTTT.